The present T cell receptor (beta chain) was sequenced within a study of cytomegalovirus exposure and HLA in healthy donors. The study ran its PCR with 60 Vbeta and 13 Jbeta primers. Profiling relied on immunoSEQ multiplex PCR, and the TCRdb table lists in-frame clones only, not all of them. The sample records a few hundred thousand clones, over 70% being singletons. This CDR3 is 15 amino acids long. V was clipped by 0 bases and J by 5 bases, with 13 bases between them. CDR1 is MNHEY and CDR2 is SVGAGI in the germline V gene. This clonotype originated in a girl aged 2 to 10 in good health and CMV-seronegative. Sequenced: PBMCs. The chain uses TRBV6-5 and TRBJ1-2; no firm D call. The CDR3 DNA reads as TGTGCCAGCAGTTACTCCGAACCTACCTGGTATGGCTACACCTTC. This codes for CASSYSEPTWYGYTF.